The next 30 T cell receptor beta chains were all read from a single sample in a study of control samples from healthy donors and cancer patients. Sequenced by immunoSEQ multiplex PCR; TCRdb stores in-frame clones only, minus some. Of 150,000 or so clones in the sample, 94% were seen once. The sequenced material came from blood. These receptors were taken from a middle-aged man in good health.

The genes are TRBV5-5 and TRBJ1-6, with a weak D call TRBD1 (5 bases). The CDR3 consists of 16 residues. Trimming left V 5 bases short and J 6 bases short, with 18 bases between. Germline CDR1 reads SGHKS; CDR2 reads YYEKEE (reference sequence). CDR3 coding DNA: TGTGCCAGCAGTACGGGACCGAGAGCGCTTAATTCACCCCTCCACTTT. Its translation: CASSTGPRALNSPLHF.

The chain has TRBV6-5 and TRBJ1-5; no clear D. The length of the CDR3 is 15 residues. From germline, CDR1 is MNHEY and CDR2 SVGAGI. The ends were cut back, 0 bases at V and 6 bases at J, with 12 bases in the middle. The CDR3 loop is CASSYSRDPGQPQHF. The CDR3 DNA reads TGTGCCAGCAGTTACTCACGAGACCCAGGTCAGCCCCAGCATTTT.

The CDR3 is CASSLDEGTEAFF. CDR3 in DNA: TGTGCCAGCAGCTTAGACGAGGGAACTGAAGCTTTCTTT. The chain employs TRBV7-8 and TRBJ1-1; D ambiguous. Germline V lookup: CDR1 SGHVS, CDR2 FQNEAQ. V was pared by 1 base and J by 5 bases, with 8 bases between. CDR3 length equals 13 residues.

The chain uses TRBV7-2 and TRBJ1-6, with a weak D call TRBD1 (5 bases). The V end lost 1 base, the J end lost 6 bases, and 10 bases lay between the germline ends. The V gene's germline CDR1 is SGHTA and CDR2 FQGNSA. There are 15 residues in the CDR3. CDR3: CASSLGGVLNSPLHF. Here the CDR3 DNA reads TGTGCCAGCAGCTTAGGGGGCGTCCTTAATTCACCCCTCCACTTT.

V usage is TRBV27 and J usage is TRBJ1-1; no reliable D call. The CDR3 has 13 residues. Trimming left V 8 bases short and J 0 bases short, with 10 bases between. Looked up from germline, CDR1 is MNHEY and CDR2 is SMNVEV (reference sequence). This chain's CDR3 is CASASALNTEAFF. The DNA of the CDR3 is TGTGCCAGCGCATCCGCCTTGAACACTGAAGCTTTCTTT.

The chain uses TRBV19 and TRBJ2-1, with D unclear. V shed 4 bases and J shed 0 bases, with 7 bases lying between them. The germline gives CDR1 LNHDA, CDR2 SQIVND (reference sequence). This CDR3 has 14 amino acids. The CDR3 DNA is TGTGCCAGTAGTAGAGTGGGCTCCTACAATGAGCAGTTCTTC. Its protein product is CASSRVGSYNEQFF. Full variable domain (rest looked up from reference TRBV19 and TRBJ2-1): DGGITQSPKYLFRKEGQNVTLSCEQNLNHDAMYWYRQDPGQGLRLIYYSQIVNDFQKGDIAEGYSVSREKKESFPLTVTSAQKNPTAFYLCASSRVGSYNEQFFGPGTRLTVL.

V gene TRBV20-1 combines with J gene TRBJ2-1; TRBD2 matches at 9 bases. CDR1 and CDR2 (germline): DFQATT, SNEGSKA (reference sequence). This CDR3 has 10 residues. V lost 6 bases to trimming and J lost 14 bases; unmatched junction nucleotides: 5. CDR3: CSARGGVEFF. The CDR3 bases are TGCAGTGCGCGGGGGGGTGTGGAGTTCTTC.

CDR3 sequence (DNA): TGTGCCAGCAGCCACCTACGACGGGGCGGCCTAAAGACCCAGTACTTC. Its translation: CASSHLRRGGLKTQYF. The rearrangement joins TRBV11-2 to TRBJ2-5; TRBD1 or TRBD2 may be the D gene (5 bases each). This CDR3 contains 16 residues. Germline V gives CDR1 SGHAT, CDR2 FQNNGV. Trimming took 5 bases from V and 6 from J, leaving 22 bases between them.

The chain is built from TRBV7-2 and TRBJ2-3, with D tentatively TRBD2 (6 bases). V lost 2 bases to trimming and J lost 2 bases, with 11 bases between them. The CDR3 totals 15 residues. Germline loops: CDR1 SGHTA, CDR2 FQGNSA. In DNA, the CDR3 is TGTGCCAGCAGCTTATCGGGGGTGTACACAGATACGCAGTATTTT. Its protein product is CASSLSGVYTDTQYF.

The table lists this clone with a count of one. The chain couples TRBV7-3 to TRBJ1-1; 7 nucleotides agree with TRBD1. The V gene end was trimmed by 5 bases and the J gene end by 0 bases; junction bases not matched to a gene: 24. The CDR3 sequence is 21 residues long. Germline V gene sequence: CDR1 SGHTA, CDR2 FQGTGA. The CDR3, as DNA: TGTGCCAGCAGCGGAAGGGACAGCAGGAGTAATTTGGGAGTCCTGAACACTGAAGCTTTCTTT. Translated: CASSGRDSRSNLGVLNTEAFF.

This rearrangement joins TRBV5-6 to TRBJ2-7; D remains unclear. Trimming removed 4 bases at V and 6 bases at J, with 11 bases between. Germline V lookup: CDR1 SGHDT, CDR2 YYEEEE. This CDR3 has 12 amino acids. This chain's CDR3 is CASSQGRAEQYF. Written as DNA, the CDR3 is TGTGCCAGCAGCCAAGGACGAGCCGAGCAGTACTTC.

V is TRBV19 and J is TRBJ1-5; 8 bases map to TRBD1. The germline gives CDR1 LNHDA, CDR2 SQIVND (reference sequence). V was clipped by 0 bases and J by 6 bases; unmatched bases: 4. The CDR3 length is 15 residues. CDR3 sequence (DNA): TGTGCCAGTAGTATAGACCAGGGGGCCGGTCAGCCCCAGCATTTT. It yields the protein CASSIDQGAGQPQHF.

The J gene is TRBJ1-1, the V gene TRBV5-1, with D possibly matching TRBD1 (5 bases). CDR1 and CDR2 from the germline V gene are SGHRS and YFSETQ. The ends were cut back, 0 bases at V and 2 bases at J, with 8 bases in the middle. The CDR3 is made up of 14 amino acids. The CDR3 loop is CASSLGGINTEAFF. The CDR3 DNA reads TGCGCCAGCAGCTTGGGGGGGATTAACACTGAAGCTTTCTTT.

The rearrangement links TRBV5-6 to TRBJ2-1, with 11 bases that match TRBD1. Germline CDR1 is SGHDT and CDR2 is YYEEEE. J gave up 6 bases and V 1 base, and 6 bases lay outside the gene matches. There are 16 residues in the CDR3. The CDR3: CASSLRDRGITNEQFF. The CDR3 DNA is TGTGCCAGCAGCTTGCGGGACAGGGGGATCACCAATGAGCAGTTCTTC.

The genes are TRBV28 and TRBJ2-7; possible D gene TRBD1, 5 bases. Germline-derived CDR1 and CDR2 are MDHEN and SYDVKM. V gave up 1 base and J gave up 5 bases, with 12 bases separating them. CDR3 length: 14 amino acids. The CDR3 DNA sequence: TGTGCCAGCAGTTTATTTTCCAGGGATAACGAGCAGTACTTC. Amino acid sequence: CASSLFSRDNEQYF.

V usage is TRBV5-1 and J usage is TRBJ1-3; 8 nucleotides agree with TRBD1. Losses at the gene ends were 1 base for V and 4 bases for J; bases not matched to a gene: 4. The CDR3 covers 15 residues. In germline, CDR1 is SGHRS, CDR2 YFSETQ. The CDR3 DNA sequence: TGCGCCAGCAGCTTGTGGACAGGGATCGGAAACACCATATATTTT. This translates into CASSLWTGIGNTIYF. Drawing the rest from reference TRBV5-1 and TRBJ1-3, the complete variable domain is KAGVTQTPRYLIKTRGQQVTLSCSPISGHRSVSWYQQTPGQGLQFLFEYFSETQRNKGNFPGRFSGRQFSNSRSEMNVSTLELGDSALYLCASSLWTGIGNTIYFGEGSWLTVV.

The chain combines TRBV6-5 with TRBJ1-2; 9 bases agree with TRBD1. This CDR3 region has 13 residues. Germline V CDR1 and CDR2: MNHEY, SVGAGI. The ends lost 6 bases at V and 7 bases at J; junction bases unmatched: 6. The DNA for the CDR3 is TGTGCCAGCAGAGACAGGGGGGTCTCTGGCTACACCTTC. Encoded protein: CASRDRGVSGYTF.

This clone has only one observation. The chain links TRBV5-1 to TRBJ2-1; TRBD2 might be the D (5 bases). The germline gives CDR1 SGHRS, CDR2 YFSETQ. Trimming took 4 bases from V and 9 from J, leaving 11 bases between them. The CDR3 is 12 amino acids. The CDR3, as DNA: TGCGCCAGCAGCGAGGACTCACCTGAGCAGTTCTTC. This sequence encodes CASSEDSPEQFF.

The sample holds one count of this clone. The chain links TRBV28 to TRBJ1-1; 7 bases match TRBD1. The CDR3 is 18 amino acids. Germline values: CDR1 MDHEN, CDR2 SYDVKM. V lost 6 bases, J lost 0 bases, and 16 bases stayed unmatched. The CDR3 sequence: CASRVPRQGIFMNTEAFF. The CDR3 nucleotides read TGTGCCAGCAGGGTGCCGCGACAGGGCATTTTTATGAACACTGAAGCTTTCTTT. The whole variable domain, remainder taken from reference TRBV28 and TRBJ1-1, is DVKVTQSSRYLVKRTGEKVFLECVQDMDHENMFWYRQDPGLGLRLIYFSYDVKMKEKGDIPEGYSVSREKKERFSLILESASTNQTSMYLCASRVPRQGIFMNTEAFFGQGTRLTVV.

This sequence joins TRBV5-4 and TRBJ1-6; TRBD1 might be the D (6 bases). Looked up from germline, CDR1 is SGHNT and CDR2 is YYREEE (reference sequence). The CDR3 is 18 residues long. The V gene lost 0 bases and the J gene lost 2 bases, with 15 bases spanning the gap. The CDR3 protein is CASSLGFGGGAYNSPLHF. In nucleotides, the CDR3 is TGTGCCAGCAGCTTGGGGTTTGGAGGGGGTGCCTATAATTCACCCCTCCACTTT.

The rearrangement uses TRBV6-1 and TRBJ1-5, with D uncertain. Trimming took off 3 bases at V and 7 bases at J, with 4 bases between the two ends. There are 11 residues in the CDR3. Germline V gene sequence: CDR1 MNHNS, CDR2 SASEGT. For the CDR3, the DNA is TGTGCCAGCAGTGAGTTCCAGCCCCAGCATTTT. Residues: CASSEFQPQHF.

The V call is TRBV20-1, the J call TRBJ2-7; no firm D call. CDR3 size: 11 residues. Trimming shortened V by 6 bases and J by 5 bases, and 11 bases separated the two germline ends. Germline CDR1 is DFQATT and CDR2 is SNEGSKA (reference sequence). CDR3 bases: TGCAGTGCCCCTCTCCGGAACGAGCAGTACTTC. It codes for CSAPLRNEQYF.

This chain uses TRBV3-1 (or the pseudogene TRBV3-2) with TRBJ2-5; 7 nucleotides align to TRBD1. The junction had 5 bases not matched to a gene; V was cut back by 4 bases and J by 0 bases. Germline V gene data show CDR1 as LGHDT and CDR2 as YNNKEL (reference sequence). CDR3 length: 15 amino acids. CDR3 sequence reads: CASSPGQKNQETQYF. CDR3 nucleotides: TGTGCCAGCAGCCCGGGACAGAAGAACCAAGAGACCCAGTACTTC.

The V call is TRBV6-1, the J call TRBJ1-2; TRBD1 might be the D (6 bases). Germline CDR1 reads MNHNS; CDR2 reads SASEGT. The CDR3 has 15 residues. Trimming took off 1 base at V and 10 bases at J, with 19 bases between the two ends. The CDR3 loop reads CASSEGEGGVTYYTF. The CDR3, as DNA: TGTGCCAGCAGTGAAGGGGAGGGGGGCGTGACATACTACACCTTC.

The chain is built from TRBV7-8 and TRBJ1-1, with D unclear. The CDR3 extends over 12 amino acids. V shed 5 bases and J shed 1 base, with 5 bases lying between them. Germline CDR1 reads SGHVS; CDR2 reads FQNEAQ. The DNA of the CDR3 is TGTGCCAGCAGCCACCAGAACACTGAAGCTTTCTTT. The encoded protein is CASSHQNTEAFF. Filled out from reference TRBV7-8 and TRBJ1-1, the complete variable domain reads GAGVSQSPRYKVAKRGQDVALRCDPISGHVSLFWYQQALGQGPEFLTYFQNEAQLDKSGLPSDRFFAERPEGSVSTLKIQRTQQEDSAVYLCASSHQNTEAFFGQGTRLTVV.

V gene TRBV30 combines with J gene TRBJ1-6; D is ambiguous. This CDR3 has 13 residues. Trimming removed 2 bases at V and 7 bases at J, with 9 bases between. Germline V gene sequence: CDR1 GTSNPN, CDR2 SVGIG (reference sequence). The CDR3 spells CAWSRQQNSPLHF. In nucleotides, the CDR3 is TGTGCCTGGAGTAGGCAACAAAATTCACCCCTCCACTTT.

This clone has a single count. This chain joins TRBV5-8 and TRBJ1-1; D possibly corresponds to TRBD1 (6 bases). Per germline, CDR1 SGHTS and CDR2 YDEGEE. Between the trimmed V and J ends, which lost 1 base and 1 base, there was a span of 11 bases. This CDR3 is built from 15 residues. CDR3: CASSLPGGPNTEAFF. Written as DNA, the CDR3 is TGTGCCAGCAGCTTGCCGGGGGGCCCGAACACTGAAGCTTTCTTT.

The chain is built from TRBV10-1 and TRBJ1-1; D is unclear. Germline V gene data show CDR1 as WNHNN and CDR2 as SYGVQD (reference sequence). This CDR3 spans 15 amino acids. Trimming took off 3 bases at V and 5 bases at J, with 16 bases between the two ends. The CDR3 nucleotides read TGCGCCAGCAGTGAATACTTAGGGAGGGAGACTGAAGCTTTCTTT. Its protein is CASSEYLGRETEAFF.

The rearrangement links TRBV24-1 to TRBJ1-5; D call uncertain. CDR3 size: 13 residues. Trimming removed 6 bases at V and 2 bases at J, with 7 bases between. CDR1 and CDR2 from the germline V gene are KGHDR and SFDVKD. CDR3 sequence reads: CATSYAGNQPQHF. CDR3 in DNA: TGTGCCACCAGTTATGCAGGCAATCAGCCCCAGCATTTT.

The rearrangement links TRBV24-1 to TRBJ2-5; 8 bases are shared with TRBD2. This CDR3 comprises 14 residues. Unmatched junction bases numbered 4, after V lost 3 bases and J lost 5 bases. From germline, CDR1 is KGHDR and CDR2 SFDVKD. The CDR3 loop is CATSDNSGEETQYF. The CDR3 DNA reads as TGTGCCACCAGTGATAATAGCGGGGAGGAGACCCAGTACTTC.